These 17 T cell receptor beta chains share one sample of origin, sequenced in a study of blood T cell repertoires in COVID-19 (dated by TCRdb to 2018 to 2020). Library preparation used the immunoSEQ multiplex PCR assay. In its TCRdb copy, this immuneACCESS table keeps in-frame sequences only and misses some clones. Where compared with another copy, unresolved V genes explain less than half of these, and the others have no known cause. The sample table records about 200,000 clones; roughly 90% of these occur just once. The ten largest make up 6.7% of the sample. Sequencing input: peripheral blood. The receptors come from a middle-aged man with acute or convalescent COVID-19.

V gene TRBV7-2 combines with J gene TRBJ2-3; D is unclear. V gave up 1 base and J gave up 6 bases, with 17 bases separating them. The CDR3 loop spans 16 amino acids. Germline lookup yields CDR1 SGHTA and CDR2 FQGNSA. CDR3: CASSLVHLGGEDTQYF. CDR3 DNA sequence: TGTGCCAGCAGCTTAGTCCACCTTGGCGGAGAGGATACGCAGTATTTT.

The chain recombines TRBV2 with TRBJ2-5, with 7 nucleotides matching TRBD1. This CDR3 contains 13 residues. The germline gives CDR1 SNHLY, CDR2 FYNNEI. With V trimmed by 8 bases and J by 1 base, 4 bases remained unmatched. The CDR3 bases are TGTGCCAGCTACGGACAGGTCCAAGAGACCCAGTACTTC. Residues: CASYGQVQETQYF.

The CDR3 bases are TGTGCCAGCAGCTTGCTGGGAGGTGGCTACGAGCAGTACTTC. Amino acids: CASSLLGGGYEQYF. The chain joins TRBV5-4 to TRBJ2-7; a possible D gene is TRBD2 (6 bases). V was clipped by 1 base and J by 3 bases, with 11 bases between them. CDR1 and CDR2 (germline): SGHNT, YYREEE (reference sequence). There are 14 residues in the CDR3.

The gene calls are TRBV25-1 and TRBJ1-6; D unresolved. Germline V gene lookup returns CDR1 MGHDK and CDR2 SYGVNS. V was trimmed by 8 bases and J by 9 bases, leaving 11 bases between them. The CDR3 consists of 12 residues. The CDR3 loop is CASAHPGSPLHF. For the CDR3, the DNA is TGTGCCAGCGCCCACCCCGGTTCACCCCTCCACTTT.

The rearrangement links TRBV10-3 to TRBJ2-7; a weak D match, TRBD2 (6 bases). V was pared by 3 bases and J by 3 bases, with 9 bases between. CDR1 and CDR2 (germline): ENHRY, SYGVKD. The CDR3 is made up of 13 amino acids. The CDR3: CAISDRGIYEQYF. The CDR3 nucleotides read TGTGCCATCAGTGATCGGGGGATCTACGAGCAGTACTTC.

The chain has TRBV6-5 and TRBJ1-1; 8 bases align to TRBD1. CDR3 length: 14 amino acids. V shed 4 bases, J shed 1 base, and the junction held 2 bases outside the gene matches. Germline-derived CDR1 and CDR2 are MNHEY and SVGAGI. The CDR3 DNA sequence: TGTGCCAGCAGTTCCGACAGGGGGAACACTGAAGCTTTCTTT. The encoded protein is CASSSDRGNTEAFF.

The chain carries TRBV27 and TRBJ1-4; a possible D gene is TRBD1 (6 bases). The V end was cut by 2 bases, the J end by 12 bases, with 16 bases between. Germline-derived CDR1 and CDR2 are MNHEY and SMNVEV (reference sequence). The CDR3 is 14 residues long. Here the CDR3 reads CASSLRGGLVELFF. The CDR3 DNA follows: TGTGCCAGCAGTTTACGGGGGGGCTTGGTGGAACTGTTTTTT.

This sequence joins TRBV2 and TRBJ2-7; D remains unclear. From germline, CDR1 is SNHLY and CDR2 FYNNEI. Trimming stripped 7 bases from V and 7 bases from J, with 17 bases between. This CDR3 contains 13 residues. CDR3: CASKVDSLFEQYF. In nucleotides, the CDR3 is TGTGCCAGCAAGGTGGATAGCCTTTTTGAGCAGTACTTC.

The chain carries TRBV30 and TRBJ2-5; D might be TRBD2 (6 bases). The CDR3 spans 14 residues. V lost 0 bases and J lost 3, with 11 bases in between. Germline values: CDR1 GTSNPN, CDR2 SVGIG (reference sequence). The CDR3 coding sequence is TGTGCCTGGAGTGTAGGAGGGAATGAAGAGACCCAGTACTTC. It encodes CAWSVGGNEETQYF. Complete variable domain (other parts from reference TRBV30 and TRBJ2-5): SQTIHQWPATLVQPVGSPLSLECTVEGTSNPNLYWYRQAAGRGLQLLFYSVGIGQISSEVPQNLSASRPQDRQFILSSKKLLLSDSGFYLCAWSVGGNEETQYFGPGTRLLVL.

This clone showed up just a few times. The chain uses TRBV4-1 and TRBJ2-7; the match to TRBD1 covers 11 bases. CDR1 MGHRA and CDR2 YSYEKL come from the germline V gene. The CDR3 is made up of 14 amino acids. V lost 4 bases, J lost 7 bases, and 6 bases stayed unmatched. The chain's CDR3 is CASSRGDRGREQYF. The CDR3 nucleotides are TGCGCCAGCAGCCGCGGGGACAGGGGGAGGGAGCAGTACTTC.

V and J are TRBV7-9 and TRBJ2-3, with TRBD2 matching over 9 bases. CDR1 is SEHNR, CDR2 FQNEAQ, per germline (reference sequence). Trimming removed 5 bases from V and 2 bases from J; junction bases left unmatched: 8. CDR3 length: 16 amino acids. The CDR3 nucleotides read TGTGCCAGCAGCCACACGACTAGCGGACTCACAGATACGCAGTATTTT. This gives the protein CASSHTTSGLTDTQYF.

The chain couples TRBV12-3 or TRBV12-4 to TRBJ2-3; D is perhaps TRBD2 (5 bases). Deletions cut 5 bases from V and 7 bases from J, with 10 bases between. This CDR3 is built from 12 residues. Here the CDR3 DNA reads TGTGCCAGCAGTGCAGAGGGATATACGCAGTATTTT. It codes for CASSAEGYTQYF.

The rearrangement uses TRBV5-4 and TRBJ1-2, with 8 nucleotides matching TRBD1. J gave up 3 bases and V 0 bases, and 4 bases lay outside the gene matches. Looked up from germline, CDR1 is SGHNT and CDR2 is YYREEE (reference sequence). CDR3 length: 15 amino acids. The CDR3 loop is CASSLAVTGDYGYTF. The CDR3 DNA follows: TGTGCCAGCAGCTTGGCCGTGACAGGGGACTATGGCTACACCTTC. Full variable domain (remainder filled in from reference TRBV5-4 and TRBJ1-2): ETGVTQSPTHLIKTRGQQVTLRCSSQSGHNTVSWYQQALGQGPQFIFQYYREEENGRGNFPPRFSGLQFPNYSSELNVNALELDDSALYLCASSLAVTGDYGYTFGSGTRLTVV.

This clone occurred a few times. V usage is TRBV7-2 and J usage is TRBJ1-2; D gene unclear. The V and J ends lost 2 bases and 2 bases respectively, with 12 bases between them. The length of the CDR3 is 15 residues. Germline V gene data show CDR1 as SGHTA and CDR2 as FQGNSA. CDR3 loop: CASSLINAGNYGYTF. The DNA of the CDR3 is TGTGCCAGCAGCTTAATTAATGCGGGGAACTATGGCTACACCTTC.

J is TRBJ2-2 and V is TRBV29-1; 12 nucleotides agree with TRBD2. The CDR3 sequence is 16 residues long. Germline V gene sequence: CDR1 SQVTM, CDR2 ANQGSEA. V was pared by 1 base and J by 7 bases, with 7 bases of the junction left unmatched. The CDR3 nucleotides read TGCAGCGTTGAAGTCCCTAGCGGGGGGGCGGTCGGGGAGCTGTTTTTT. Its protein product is CSVEVPSGGAVGELFF.

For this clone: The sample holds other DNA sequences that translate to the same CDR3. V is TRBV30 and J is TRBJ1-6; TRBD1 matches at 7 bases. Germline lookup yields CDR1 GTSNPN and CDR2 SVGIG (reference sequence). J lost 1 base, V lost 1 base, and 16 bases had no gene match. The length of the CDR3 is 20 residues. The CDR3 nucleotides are TGTGCCTGGAGTGCCCGGGACAGACTGGAAAAGAGGTCCTATAATTCACCCCTCCACTTT. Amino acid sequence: CAWSARDRLEKRSYNSPLHF.

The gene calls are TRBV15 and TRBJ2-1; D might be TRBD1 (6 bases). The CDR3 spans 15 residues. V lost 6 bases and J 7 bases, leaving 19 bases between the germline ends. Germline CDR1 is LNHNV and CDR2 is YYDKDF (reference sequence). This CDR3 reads CATRPQGRLLNEQFF. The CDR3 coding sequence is TGTGCCACCAGACCACAGGGACGACTTTTGAATGAGCAGTTCTTC.